The subject of this entry is one TCR beta chain. No antigen is known for it. This specimen comes from a study of T cell repertoires in cytomegalovirus infection. Study-level results: Frequencies of public TCR beta families were cumulated, and this identified carriers of CMV plus the relevant HLA.

Via MiXCR, TCRdb re-called the reads, giving one row per CDR3 protein. The data show under 500,000 distinct CDR3 sequences, about two fifths seen once. The sample here was cultured PBMCs, taken from culture after CMV antigen stimulation. The sequence was collected from a human donor in good health (CMV status not recorded). Some clones in this sample may be carry-over from other donors' samples.

The CDR3 protein is CASSPPGSLETQYF. Here the CDR3 DNA reads TGCGCCAGCAGCCCTCCCGGCAGCCTCGAGACCCAGTACTTC. V is TRBV4-1 and J is TRBJ2-5; D call uncertain. This CDR3 spans 14 amino acids. The germline gives CDR1 MGHRA, CDR2 YSYEKL. The V end lost 4 bases, the J end lost 5 bases, and 14 bases lay between the germline ends.